These 24 T cell receptor beta chains were sequenced from one sample in a study of control samples from healthy donors and cancer patients. Only in-frame clones appear in the TCRdb table, and some are missing; sequencing was by immunoSEQ multiplex PCR. The sample carries over 100,000 clones, more than 80% recorded once. Sequenced input: blood. Receptors were obtained from a man aged 40-49 years in good health.

In its sample, this clone was seen once. J is TRBJ2-7 and V is TRBV6-2 or TRBV6-3, with D perhaps TRBD1 or TRBD2 (6 bases each). Germline V gene lookup returns CDR1 MNHEY and CDR2 SVGEGT. CDR3 length: 17 amino acids. Trimming removed 4 bases from V and 0 bases from J, with 19 bases in between. The CDR3 region has the DNA TGTGCCAGCAGTTCGTTTTCTCGGGGGCCGGGCTCCTACGAGCAGTACTTC. Protein product: CASSSFSRGPGSYEQYF.

V and J are TRBV5-5 and TRBJ2-5, with TRBD1 as a possible D gene (6 bases). The CDR3 has 14 residues. Germline CDR1 SGHKS, CDR2 YYEKEE (reference sequence). V shed 4 bases and J shed 5 bases, with 15 bases lying between them. CDR3 sequence: CASSPGGGLETQYF. CDR3 nucleotides: TGTGCCAGCAGCCCCGGTGGGGGCTTGGAGACCCAGTACTTC.

The chain uses TRBV27 and TRBJ2-1; 9 bases fit TRBD2. The CDR3 consists of 17 residues. Trimming cost V 6 bases and J 3 bases; bases outside gene matches: 12. Per the germline V gene, CDR1 is MNHEY and CDR2 is SMNVEV (reference sequence). The CDR3: CASRGRVAGVYYNEQFF. DNA for the CDR3: TGTGCCAGCAGGGGCAGAGTAGCGGGGGTATACTACAATGAGCAGTTCTTC.

The chain has TRBV4-2 and TRBJ1-2; D perhaps matches TRBD1 (6 bases). V gave up 0 bases and J gave up 8 bases, with 25 bases separating them. The CDR3 loop spans 18 amino acids. CDR1 is LGHNA, CDR2 YNFKEQ, per germline. The CDR3 bases are TGTGCCAGCAGCCAAGATGTTGGGGGGCAGGGCCTAAGGTGGGGCTACACCTTC. Translating gives CASSQDVGGQGLRWGYTF.

Only one count was recorded for this clone. The chain couples TRBV6-1 to TRBJ1-1, with D tentatively TRBD1 (5 bases). There are 13 residues in the CDR3. CDR1 MNHNS and CDR2 SASEGT come from the germline V gene. Trimming took 0 bases from V and 7 from J, leaving 9 bases between them. The DNA for the CDR3 is TGTGCCAGCAGTGAAGCGTTGGGGCTTGAAGCTTTCTTT. Protein sequence: CASSEALGLEAFF.

The chain employs TRBV4-1 and TRBJ1-4; 9 nucleotides match TRBD1. With 4 bases clipped from V and 4 bases from J, the junction kept 4 bases outside the gene matches. The CDR3 runs to 15 residues. Germline V gene sequence: CDR1 MGHRA, CDR2 YSYEKL. The CDR3 DNA sequence: TGCGCCAGCAGCCCCGAGGGACAGGGTAATGAAAAACTGTTTTTT. Translating it yields CASSPEGQGNEKLFF.

The V gene is TRBV7-9, the J gene TRBJ2-7; 10 bases fit TRBD2. This CDR3 has 14 residues. Germline loops: CDR1 SEHNR, CDR2 FQNEAQ (reference sequence). The V and J ends lost 5 bases and 4 bases, in that order; junction bases with no gene match: 5. This CDR3 is CASSSGGAVYEQYF. CDR3 DNA sequence: TGTGCCAGCAGCAGCGGGGGGGCCGTGTACGAGCAGTACTTC.

The chain uses TRBV7-9 and TRBJ2-6; the D is unclear. Trimming cost V 5 bases and J 5 bases, with 7 bases left between them. Germline loops: CDR1 SEHNR, CDR2 FQNEAQ (reference sequence). CDR3 length: 13 residues. CDR3 DNA: TGTGCCAGCAGCACCTTCCGGGCCAACGTCCTGACTTTC. Encoded protein: CASSTFRANVLTF.

The V and J genes are TRBV29-1 and TRBJ2-7; 13 nucleotides match TRBD2. Germline V CDR1 and CDR2: SQVTM, ANQGSEA. This CDR3 comprises 14 residues. V was clipped by 6 bases and J by 7 bases; unmatched bases: 9. The CDR3 DNA reads as TGCAGCGTCACCGGGACTAGCGGGGAGAGGGAGCAGTACTTC. It codes for CSVTGTSGEREQYF.

The rearrangement links TRBV29-1 to TRBJ1-1; D is uncertain. Germline CDR1 is SQVTM and CDR2 is ANQGSEA. V lost 7 bases to trimming and J lost 4 bases, with 16 bases between them. This CDR3 region has 13 residues. The CDR3 sequence is CSAGLDGVTEAFF. The CDR3 DNA follows: TGCAGCGCTGGCCTTGACGGGGTCACTGAAGCTTTCTTT.

CDR3 in DNA: TGTGCCAGCCTCAAAGGACTACCAGCGAGCGGGGAGCTGTTTTTT. This sequence encodes CASLKGLPASGELFF. This chain connects TRBV21-1 to TRBJ2-2; the table gives TRBD2 as D, unverified against the DNA. TRBV21-1 is a recognized pseudogene. The CDR3 runs 15 residues.

This chain joins TRBV28 and TRBJ1-1, with no clear D. The CDR3 is made up of 13 amino acids. V was shortened by 3 bases and J by 7 bases, with 12 bases between the two germline ends. Germline CDR1 and CDR2: MDHEN and SYDVKM. The CDR3 bases are TGTGCCAGCAGTTTCAGGAGGGATGGTGAAGCTTTCTTT. Its translation: CASSFRRDGEAFF. The full variable domain, its missing parts supplied by reference TRBV28 and TRBJ1-1, is DVKVTQSSRYLVKRTGEKVFLECVQDMDHENMFWYRQDPGLGLRLIYFSYDVKMKEKGDIPEGYSVSREKKERFSLILESASTNQTSMYLCASSFRRDGEAFFGQGTRLTVV.

V usage is TRBV30 and J usage is TRBJ2-1; D not certain. This CDR3 is built from 14 residues. Germline values: CDR1 GTSNPN, CDR2 SVGIG (reference sequence). V was pared by 2 bases and J by 0 bases, with 8 bases between. For the CDR3, the DNA is TGTGCCTGGAGTCCTGGTGTCTCCTACAATGAGCAGTTCTTC. Its protein product is CAWSPGVSYNEQFF.

A remark on this clone: One end of the junction does not line up with germline, which may come from a read error. This chain joins TRBV7-7 and TRBJ2-3; perhaps TRBD2 as D (7 bases). Germline CDR1 reads SSHAT; CDR2 reads FNYEAQ (reference sequence). The CDR3 consists of 15 residues. CDR3 protein: CASSLGGGREDTQYF. CDR3 nucleotide sequence: TGTGCTAGCAGCTTAGGCGGGGGCCGGGAAGATACGCAGTATTTT.

The chain recombines TRBV7-9 with TRBJ1-6, with no clear D. CDR1 is SEHNR and CDR2 is FQNEAQ in the germline V gene (reference sequence). Trimming shortened V by 2 bases and J by 12 bases, and 5 bases separated the two germline ends. This CDR3 comprises 11 residues. The CDR3 region has the DNA TGTGCCAGCAGCTTAATGGGACCCCTCCACTTT. Its protein is CASSLMGPLHF.

The chain combines TRBV27 with TRBJ1-1; a weak D match, TRBD1 (5 bases). CDR3 size: 13 residues. V gave up 8 bases and J gave up 4 bases, with 14 bases separating them. CDR1 MNHEY and CDR2 SMNVEV come from the germline V gene (reference sequence). The CDR3 is CASAPGFSTEAFF. As DNA, the CDR3 is TGTGCCAGCGCCCCAGGGTTTTCCACTGAAGCTTTCTTT.

This sequence joins TRBV10-2 and TRBJ1-2; 7 nucleotides line up with TRBD1. V lost 3 bases to trimming and J lost 7 bases; unmatched junction nucleotides: 17. CDR3 length: 17 residues. The V gene's germline CDR1 is WSHSY and CDR2 SAAADI. CDR3 sequence: CASSDQQRQGPLSGYTF. The CDR3 DNA sequence: TGCGCCAGCAGTGACCAACAGAGACAGGGACCCTTGAGTGGCTACACCTTC.

This chain links TRBV6-6 with TRBJ1-5; D is ambiguous. CDR1 and CDR2 (germline): MNHNY, SVGAGI (reference sequence). V was cut by 2 bases and J by 9 bases, with 8 bases left in between. The CDR3 runs 12 residues. DNA for the CDR3: TGTGCCAGCAGTTACCCGCCCCCGCCCCAGCATTTT. Its translation: CASSYPPPPQHF.

In its sample, this clone was seen a few times. The V and J genes are TRBV6-4 and TRBJ1-6; 7 nucleotides align to TRBD1. This CDR3 is 16 amino acids long. In germline, CDR1 is MRHNA, CDR2 SNTAGT. The V and J ends lost 5 bases and 9 bases, in that order; junction bases with no gene match: 13. CDR3 DNA: TGTGCCAGCAGTAACAAGCGAAACAGGGGAACTTCACCCCTCCACTTT. Translated, it gives CASSNKRNRGTSPLHF.

This clone was counted between two and nine times. This chain joins TRBV9 and TRBJ1-5; 7 nucleotides align to TRBD1. The CDR3 is 15 residues long. Germline-derived CDR1 and CDR2 are SGDLS and YYNGEE. Germline trimming cut 1 base from V and 6 bases from J; bases unmatched to any gene: 7. DNA for the CDR3: TGTGCCAGCAGCGTAAGTTCAGGGGGGTTTCAGCCCCAGCATTTT. Translating gives CASSVSSGGFQPQHF.

V gene TRBV6-6 combines with J gene TRBJ1-5; TRBD1 agrees at 10 bases. This CDR3 region has 15 residues. V shed 2 bases and J 6 bases; nucleotides not matched to a gene: 4. Germline V lookup: CDR1 MNHNY, CDR2 SVGAGI (reference sequence). In nucleotides, the CDR3 is TGTGCCAGCAGTTACCCGGGACAGGGGTCTCAGCCCCAGCATTTT. It encodes CASSYPGQGSQPQHF.

This CDR3 is CASSLGTDSYEQYF. The CDR3, as DNA: TGCGCCAGCAGCCTCGGGACAGATTCCTACGAGCAGTACTTC. This chain uses TRBV5-1 with TRBJ2-7; 7 bases line up with TRBD1. The CDR3 is 14 amino acids. Trimming removed 4 bases from V and 1 base from J; junction bases left unmatched: 5. Germline CDR1 and CDR2: SGHRS and YFSETQ.

This rearrangement joins TRBV2 to TRBJ2-2; D perhaps matches TRBD2 (7 bases). Germline V gives CDR1 SNHLY, CDR2 FYNNEI. There are 15 residues in the CDR3. With 3 bases removed from V and 5 bases from J, the gap between germline ends came to 13 bases. The CDR3 loop is CASSEVGGPTGELFF. DNA for the CDR3: TGTGCCAGCAGTGAGGTCGGGGGGCCAACCGGGGAGCTGTTTTTT.

The gene calls are TRBV30 and TRBJ1-1, with 7 bases aligning to TRBD1. There are 12 residues in the CDR3. V shed 4 bases, J shed 10 bases, and the junction held 9 bases outside the gene matches. CDR1 is GTSNPN and CDR2 is SVGIG in the germline V gene (reference sequence). CDR3 amino acids: CAWTPGQRLAFF. For the CDR3, the DNA is TGTGCCTGGACGCCGGGACAGAGACTAGCTTTCTTT.